This T cell receptor (beta chain) is from a study of CD8+ T cells in alopecia areata. Study background: By percentage of affected scalp area, the severity of treated patients was scored.

V was shortened by 0 bases and J by 5 bases, with 9 bases between the two germline ends. This CDR3 has 14 amino acids. Per the germline V gene, CDR1 is MNHEY and CDR2 is SVGAGI. Sequencing used cDNA as its template, made by extracting RNA and reverse transcribing it. Sequencing was performed with immunoSEQ multiplex PCR; in TCRdb, only in-frame clones are kept and a portion is missing. This sample yields under 130,000 clones, of which about nine tenths are seen a single time; 11% belongs to the top ten. Treatment meaning: oral pan-JAK inhibitor, 5-10 mg twice daily. The receptor's source is a human donor with alopecia areata. The rearrangement joins TRBV6-5 to TRBJ2-3; D possibly corresponds to TRBD1 (6 bases). The material sequenced was CD8+ T cells sorted from blood, taken between weeks 30 and 35, from a patient treated with tofacitinib. CDR3 DNA: TGTGCCAGCAGTTACTCGGACAGAAGAGATACGCAGTATTTT. Translation gives CASSYSDRRDTQYF.